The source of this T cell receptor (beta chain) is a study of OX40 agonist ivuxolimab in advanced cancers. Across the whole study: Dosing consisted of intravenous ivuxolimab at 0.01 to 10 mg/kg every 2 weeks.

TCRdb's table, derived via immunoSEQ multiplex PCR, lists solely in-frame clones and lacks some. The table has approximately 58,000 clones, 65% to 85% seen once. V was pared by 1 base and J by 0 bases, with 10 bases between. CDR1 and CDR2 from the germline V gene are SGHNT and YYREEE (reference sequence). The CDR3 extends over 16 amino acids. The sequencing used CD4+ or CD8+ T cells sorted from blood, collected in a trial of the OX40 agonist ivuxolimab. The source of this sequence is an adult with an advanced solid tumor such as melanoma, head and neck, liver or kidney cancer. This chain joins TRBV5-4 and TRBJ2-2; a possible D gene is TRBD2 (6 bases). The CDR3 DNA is TGTGCCAGCAGCTTGTCACGCGGGGCGAACACCGGGGAGCTGTTTTTT. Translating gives CASSLSRGANTGELFF.